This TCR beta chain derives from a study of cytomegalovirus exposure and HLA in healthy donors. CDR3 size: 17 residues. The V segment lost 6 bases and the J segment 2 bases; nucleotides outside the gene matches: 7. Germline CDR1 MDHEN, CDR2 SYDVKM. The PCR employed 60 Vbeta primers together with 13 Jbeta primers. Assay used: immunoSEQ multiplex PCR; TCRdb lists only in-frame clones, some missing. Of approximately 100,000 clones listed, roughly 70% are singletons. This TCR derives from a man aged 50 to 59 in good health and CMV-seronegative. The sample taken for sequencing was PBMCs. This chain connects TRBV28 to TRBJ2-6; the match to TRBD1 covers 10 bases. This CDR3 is CASRRDRGTAGANVLTF. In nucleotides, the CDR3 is TGTGCCAGCAGGCGGGACAGGGGTACGGCTGGGGCCAACGTCCTGACTTTC. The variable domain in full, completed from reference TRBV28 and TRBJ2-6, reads DVKVTQSSRYLVKRTGEKVFLECVQDMDHENMFWYRQDPGLGLRLIYFSYDVKMKEKGDIPEGYSVSREKKERFSLILESASTNQTSMYLCASRRDRGTAGANVLTFGAGSRLTVL.